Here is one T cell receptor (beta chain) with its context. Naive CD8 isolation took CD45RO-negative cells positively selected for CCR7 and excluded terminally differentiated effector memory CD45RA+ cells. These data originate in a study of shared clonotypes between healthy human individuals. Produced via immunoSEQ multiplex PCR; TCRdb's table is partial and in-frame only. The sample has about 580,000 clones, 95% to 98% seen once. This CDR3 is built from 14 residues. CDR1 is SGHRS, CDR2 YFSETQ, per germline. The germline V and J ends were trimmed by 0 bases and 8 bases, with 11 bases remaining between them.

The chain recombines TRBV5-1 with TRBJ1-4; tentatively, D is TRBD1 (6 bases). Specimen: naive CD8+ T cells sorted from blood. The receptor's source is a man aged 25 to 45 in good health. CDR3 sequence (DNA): TGCGCCAGCAGCTTGGCCGGGACAAACGAAAAACTGTTTTTT. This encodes CASSLAGTNEKLFF. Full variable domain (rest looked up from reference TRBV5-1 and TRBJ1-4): KAGVTQTPRYLIKTRGQQVTLSCSPISGHRSVSWYQQTPGQGLQFLFEYFSETQRNKGNFPGRFSGRQFSNSRSEMNVSTLELGDSALYLCASSLAGTNEKLFFGSGTQLSVL.